Listed below are T cell receptor beta chains from one sample, sequenced in a study of T-cell reconstitution after alpha-beta-depleted transplantation in children. Via MiXCR, TCRdb re-called the PCR reads, giving one row per CDR3 protein. The profile covers hundreds of thousands of distinct CDR3 sequences, with 11% appearing a single time and 25% to 30% taken by the ten largest. The sample was PBMCs, taken before TCRalphabeta/CD19-depleted stem cell transplant. These receptors originate from a child in the first two years of life with acute myeloid leukemia, due to receive a stem cell transplant. The CDR3 runs from the conserved cysteine through the conserved F or W. Fields, in order: V gene, clone size, J gene, D gene, CDR3 protein, CDR3 DNA. The D gene is left open where the match is weak. Some rows mark clone size as missing; the rest say once, few, many or name a class of expanded clone.

V gene: TRBV4-3; clone size: many; J gene: TRBJ2-3; D gene: TRBD2; CDR3 protein: CASSREGSTDTQYF; CDR3 DNA: TGCGCCAGCAGCCGGGAGGGCAGCACAGATACGCAGTATTTT
V gene: TRBV13; clone size: .; J gene: TRBJ2-1; D gene: TRBD1; CDR3 protein: CASSWDRGNNEQFF; CDR3 DNA: TGTGCCAGCTCTTGGGACAGGGGGAACAATGAGCAGTTCTTC
V gene: TRBV6-1; clone size: many; J gene: TRBJ2-1; D gene: TRBD2; CDR3 protein: CASSTTSGGYNEQFF; CDR3 DNA: TGTGCCAGCAGCACGACTAGCGGGGGATACAATGAGCAGTTCTTC
V gene: TRBV7-3; clone size: many; J gene: TRBJ2-1; D gene: TRBD2; CDR3 protein: CASSVTSVHEQFF; CDR3 DNA: TGTGCCAGCAGCGTCACTAGCGTCCATGAGCAGTTCTTC
V gene: TRBV5-1; clone size: many; J gene: TRBJ1-1; D gene: .; CDR3 protein: CASSWAANTEAFF; CDR3 DNA: TGCGCCAGCAGCTGGGCAGCGAACACTGAAGCTTTCTTT
V gene: TRBV10-3; clone size: many; J gene: TRBJ2-1; D gene: .; CDR3 protein: CAIGPPVSGALFNEQFF; CDR3 DNA: TGTGCCATCGGTCCCCCCGTATCGGGGGCCCTGTTCAATGAGCAGTTCTTC
V gene: TRBV10-2; clone size: .; J gene: TRBJ2-1; D gene: TRBD2; CDR3 protein: CASSESTSGRWEQFF; CDR3 DNA: TGCGCCAGCAGTGAGAGTACTAGCGGGAGGTGGGAGCAGTTCTTC
V gene: TRBV4-1; clone size: many; J gene: TRBJ2-7; D gene: TRBD1; CDR3 protein: CASSQSPSGGKEQYF; CDR3 DNA: TGCGCCAGCAGTCAAAGCCCATCAGGGGGTAAGGAGCAGTACTTC
V gene: TRBV28; clone size: many; J gene: TRBJ1-1; D gene: TRBD1; CDR3 protein: CASVGQGATEAFF; CDR3 DNA: TGTGCCAGCGTTGGACAGGGGGCCACTGAAGCTTTCTTT
V gene: TRBV6-6; clone size: many; J gene: TRBJ1-1; D gene: TRBD1; CDR3 protein: CASSSTTGHKNTEAFF; CDR3 DNA: TGTGCCAGCAGTTCCACGACAGGGCATAAAAACACTGAAGCTTTCTTT